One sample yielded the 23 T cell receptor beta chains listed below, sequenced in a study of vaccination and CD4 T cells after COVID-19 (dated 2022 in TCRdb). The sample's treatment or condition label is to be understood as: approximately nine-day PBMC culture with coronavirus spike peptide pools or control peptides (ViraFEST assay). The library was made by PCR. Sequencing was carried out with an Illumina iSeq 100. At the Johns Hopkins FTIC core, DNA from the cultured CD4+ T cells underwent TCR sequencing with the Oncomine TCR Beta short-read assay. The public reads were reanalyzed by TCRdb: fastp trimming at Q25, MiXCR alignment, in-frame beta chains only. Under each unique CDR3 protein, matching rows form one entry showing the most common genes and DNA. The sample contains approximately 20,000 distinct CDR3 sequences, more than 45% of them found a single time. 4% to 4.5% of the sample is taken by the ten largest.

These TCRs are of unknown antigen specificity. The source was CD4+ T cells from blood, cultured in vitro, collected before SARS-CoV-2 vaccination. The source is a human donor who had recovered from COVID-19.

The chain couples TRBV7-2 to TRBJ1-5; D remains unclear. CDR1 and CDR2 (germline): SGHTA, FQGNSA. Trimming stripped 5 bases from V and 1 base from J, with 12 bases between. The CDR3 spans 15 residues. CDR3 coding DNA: TGTGCCAGCAGCGCGGCTTGGACCAGCAATCAGCCCCAGCATTTT. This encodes CASSAAWTSNQPQHF.

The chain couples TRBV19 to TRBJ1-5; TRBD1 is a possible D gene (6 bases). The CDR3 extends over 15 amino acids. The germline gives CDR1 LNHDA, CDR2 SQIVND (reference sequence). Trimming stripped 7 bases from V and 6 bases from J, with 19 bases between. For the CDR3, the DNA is TGTGCCAGTAAGGTGGCCAGGGGAGCGGGTCAGCCCCAGCATTTT. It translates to CASKVARGAGQPQHF.

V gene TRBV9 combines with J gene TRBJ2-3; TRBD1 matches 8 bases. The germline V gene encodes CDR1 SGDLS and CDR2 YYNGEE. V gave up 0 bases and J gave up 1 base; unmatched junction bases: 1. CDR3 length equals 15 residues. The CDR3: CASSVGGQGTDTQYF. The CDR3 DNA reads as TGTGCCAGCAGCGTAGGGGGACAGGGCACAGATACGCAGTATTTT.

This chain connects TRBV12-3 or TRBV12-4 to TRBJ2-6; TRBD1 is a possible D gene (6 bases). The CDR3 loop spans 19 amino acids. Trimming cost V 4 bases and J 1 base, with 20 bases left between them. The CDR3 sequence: CASSYTTIGGWSGANVLTF. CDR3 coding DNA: TGTGCCAGCAGTTATACGACGATTGGGGGCTGGTCTGGGGCCAACGTCCTGACTTTC.

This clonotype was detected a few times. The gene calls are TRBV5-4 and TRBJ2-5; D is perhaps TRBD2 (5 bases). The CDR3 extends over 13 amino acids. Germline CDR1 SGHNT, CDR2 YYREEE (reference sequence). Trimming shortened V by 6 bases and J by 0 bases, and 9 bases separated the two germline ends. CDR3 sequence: CASNKDYQETQYF. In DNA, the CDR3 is TGTGCCAGCAACAAGGACTACCAAGAGACCCAGTACTTC.

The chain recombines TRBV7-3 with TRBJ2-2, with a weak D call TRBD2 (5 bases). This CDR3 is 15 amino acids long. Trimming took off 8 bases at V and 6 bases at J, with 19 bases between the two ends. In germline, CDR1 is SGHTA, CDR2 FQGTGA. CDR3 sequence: CASGKGGGVAGELFF. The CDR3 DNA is TGTGCCAGCGGAAAGGGCGGAGGAGTGGCCGGGGAGCTGTTTTTT.

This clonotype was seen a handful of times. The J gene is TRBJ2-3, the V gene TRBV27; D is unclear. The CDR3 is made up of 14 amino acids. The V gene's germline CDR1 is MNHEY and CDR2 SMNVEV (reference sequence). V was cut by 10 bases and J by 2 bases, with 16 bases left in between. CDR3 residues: CATNRLGNTDTQYF. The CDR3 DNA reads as TGTGCCACAAACCGACTGGGAAACACAGATACGCAGTATTTT.

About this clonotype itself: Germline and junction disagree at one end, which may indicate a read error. The chain's CDR3 is CAISGTTNEQCF. In DNA form, the CDR3 reads TGTGCCATCAGCGGGACCACCAACGAGCAGTGCTTC. This chain joins TRBV10-3 and TRBJ2-7, with D perhaps assigned TRBD1 or TRBD2 (5 bases each). The V gene's germline CDR1 is ENHRY and CDR2 SYGVKD. This CDR3 has 12 amino acids.

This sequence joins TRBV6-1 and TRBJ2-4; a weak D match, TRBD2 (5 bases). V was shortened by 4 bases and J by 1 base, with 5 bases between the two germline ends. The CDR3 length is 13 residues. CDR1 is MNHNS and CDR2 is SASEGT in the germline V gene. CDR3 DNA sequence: TGTGCCAGCAGTGGGGAGGCCAAAAACATTCAGTACTTC. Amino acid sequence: CASSGEAKNIQYF.

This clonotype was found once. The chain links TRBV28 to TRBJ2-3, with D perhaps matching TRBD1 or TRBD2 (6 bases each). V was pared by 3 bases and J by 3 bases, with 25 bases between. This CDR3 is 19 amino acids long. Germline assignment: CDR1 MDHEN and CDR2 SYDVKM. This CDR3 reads CASSFWSMSRGVRTDTQYF. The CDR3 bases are TGTGCCAGCAGTTTTTGGTCCATGTCGAGGGGGGTACGGACAGATACGCAGTATTTT. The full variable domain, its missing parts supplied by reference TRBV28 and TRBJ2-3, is DVKVTQSSRYLVKRTGEKVFLECVQDMDHENMFWYRQDPGLGLRLIYFSYDVKMKEKGDIPEGYSVSREKKERFSLILESASTNQTSMYLCASSFWSMSRGVRTDTQYFGPGTRLTVL.

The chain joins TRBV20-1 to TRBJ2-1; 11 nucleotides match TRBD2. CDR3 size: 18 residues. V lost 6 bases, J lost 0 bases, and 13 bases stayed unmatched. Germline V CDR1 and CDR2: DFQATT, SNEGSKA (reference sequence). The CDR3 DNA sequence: TGCAGTGCCGACCAGCCTAGCGGGAGGTGGAGCTCCTACAATGAGCAGTTCTTC. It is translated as CSADQPSGRWSSYNEQFF.

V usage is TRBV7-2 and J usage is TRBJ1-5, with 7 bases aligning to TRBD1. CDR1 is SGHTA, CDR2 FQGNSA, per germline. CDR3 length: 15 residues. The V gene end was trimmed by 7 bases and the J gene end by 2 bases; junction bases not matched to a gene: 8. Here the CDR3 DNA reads TGTGCCAGCACTCGATCAGGACAGGGCAATCAGCCCCAGCATTTT. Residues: CASTRSGQGNQPQHF.

The CDR3 protein is CASSDRTGVHQPQHF. DNA of the CDR3: TGTGCCAGCAGTGACCGGACAGGGGTACATCAGCCCCAGCATTTT. The chain joins TRBV6-2 or TRBV6-3 to TRBJ1-5; TRBD1 matches at 9 bases. The CDR3 loop spans 15 amino acids. V was pared by 5 bases and J by 5 bases, with 7 bases of the junction left unmatched. Germline lookup yields CDR1 MNHEY and CDR2 SVGEGT.

CDR3 nucleotide sequence: TGTGCCAGCAGTTTATATCAGGGGGCAGGGAGGCAGCCCCAGCATTTT. Protein product: CASSLYQGAGRQPQHF. This sequence joins TRBV28 and TRBJ1-5; 8 bases align to TRBD1. Germline assignment: CDR1 MDHEN and CDR2 SYDVKM. The CDR3 extends over 16 amino acids. With 1 base clipped from V and 7 bases from J, the junction kept 9 bases outside the gene matches.

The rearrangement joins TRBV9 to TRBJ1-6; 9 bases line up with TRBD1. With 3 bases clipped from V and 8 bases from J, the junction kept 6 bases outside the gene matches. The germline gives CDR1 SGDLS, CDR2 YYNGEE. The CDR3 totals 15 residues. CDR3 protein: CASSAGTGQDSPLHF. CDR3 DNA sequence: TGTGCCAGCAGCGCCGGGACAGGGCAGGATTCACCCCTCCACTTT.

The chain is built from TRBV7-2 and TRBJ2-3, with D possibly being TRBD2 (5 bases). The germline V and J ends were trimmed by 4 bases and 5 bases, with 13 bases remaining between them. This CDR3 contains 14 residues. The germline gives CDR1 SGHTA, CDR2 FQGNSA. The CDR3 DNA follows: TGTGCCAGCAGCTCCGGGAAAAACGGAGATACGCAGTATTTT. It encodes CASSSGKNGDTQYF. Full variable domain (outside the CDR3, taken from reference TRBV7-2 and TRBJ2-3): GAGVSQSPSNKVTEKGKDVELRCDPISGHTALYWYRQSLGQGLEFLIYFQGNSAPDKSGLPSDRFSAERTGGSVSTLTIQRTQQEDSAVYLCASSSGKNGDTQYFGPGTRLTVL.

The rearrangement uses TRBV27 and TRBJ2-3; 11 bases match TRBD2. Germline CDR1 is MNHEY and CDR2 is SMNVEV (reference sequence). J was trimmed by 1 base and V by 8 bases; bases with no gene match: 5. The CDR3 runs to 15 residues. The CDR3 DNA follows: TGTGCCAGCGGACTAGCGGGCCTACGCACAGATACGCAGTATTTT. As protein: CASGLAGLRTDTQYF.

The CDR3 loop is CASSQRGYSYEQYF. Written as DNA, the CDR3 is TGTGCCAGCAGCCAAAGGGGCTATTCCTACGAGCAGTACTTC. V gene TRBV11-3 combines with J gene TRBJ2-7; the D gene is possibly TRBD1 (5 bases). The CDR3 is 14 amino acids. CDR1 and CDR2 from the germline V gene are SGHNT and YENEEA. V lost 5 bases to trimming and J lost 1 base, with 12 bases between them.

Here the CDR3 DNA reads TGTGCCAGCAGTTTACGCTTGGTAAGGTCCTACGAGCAGTACTTC. Amino acids: CASSLRLVRSYEQYF. J is TRBJ2-7 and V is TRBV12-3 or TRBV12-4, with D hard to call. The ends were cut back, 2 bases at V and 1 base at J, with 12 bases in the middle. This CDR3 spans 15 amino acids.

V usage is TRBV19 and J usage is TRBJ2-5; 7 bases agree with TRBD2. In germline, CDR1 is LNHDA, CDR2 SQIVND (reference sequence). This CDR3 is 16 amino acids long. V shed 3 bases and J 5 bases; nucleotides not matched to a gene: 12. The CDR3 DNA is TGTGCCAGTAGTATTTCCGGGAGGCAAACGGGGGAGACCCAGTACTTC. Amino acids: CASSISGRQTGETQYF.

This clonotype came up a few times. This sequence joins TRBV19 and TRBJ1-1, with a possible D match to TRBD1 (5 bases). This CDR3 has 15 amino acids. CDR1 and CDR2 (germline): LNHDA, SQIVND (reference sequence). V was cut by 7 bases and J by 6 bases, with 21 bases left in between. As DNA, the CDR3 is TGTGCCAGTATGAGGTCGGGACCAAAGATGGCTGAAGCTTTCTTT. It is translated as CASMRSGPKMAEAFF.

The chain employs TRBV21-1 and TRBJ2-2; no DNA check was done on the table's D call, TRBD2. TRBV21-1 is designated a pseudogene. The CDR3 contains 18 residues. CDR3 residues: CASSKPGLAGDRTGELFF. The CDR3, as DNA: TGTGCCAGCAGCAAACCGGGACTAGCGGGAGATCGGACCGGGGAGCTGTTTTTT.

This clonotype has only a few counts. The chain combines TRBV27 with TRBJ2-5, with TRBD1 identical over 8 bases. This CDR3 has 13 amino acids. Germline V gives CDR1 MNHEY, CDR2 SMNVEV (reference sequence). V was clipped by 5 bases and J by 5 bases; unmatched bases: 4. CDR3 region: CASSRQGLETQYF. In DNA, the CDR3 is TGTGCCAGCAGTCGACAGGGGCTCGAGACCCAGTACTTC.